Listed below are T cell receptor beta chains from one sample, sequenced in a study of breast tumors, draining lymph nodes, adjacent tissues. MiXCR, run by TCRdb on the multiplex PCR reads, gives a single entry per CDR3 protein. The sample shows about 180,000 distinct CDR3 sequences, 30% to 35% of them seen only once. Sequenced material: axillary lymph node tissue. Receptors originate from a female donor with breast cancer. Some clones in this sample may be carry-over from other donors' samples. Each CDR3 is given with its conserved first and last residue. Fields, in order: D gene, clone size, V gene, J gene, CDR3 DNA, CDR3 protein. The D gene is left open where the match is weak. The size field is filled for only some rows; it gives once, few, many or a size class.

>-|many|TRBV11-2|TRBJ1-4
TGTGCCAGCAGTAAAGACAGGTCGCAAGAAAAACTGTTTTTT
CASSKDRSQEKLFF
>-|many|TRBV4-2|TRBJ2-2
TGTGCCAGCAGCCAAGATGGTTTTGGGCAGGCGAGCGTAGCGAGAACCGGGGAGCTGTTTTTT
CASSQDGFGQASVARTGELFF
>-|-|TRBV7-7|TRBJ1-4
TGTGCTAGCAGCCCGAGTCAGAATAATGAAAAACTGTTTTTT
CASSPSQNNEKLFF
>TRBD1|many|TRBV12-3/TRBV12-4|TRBJ1-5
TGTGCCAGCAGTCCCCAGGACAGGGAAAGCAATCAGCCCCAGCATTTT
CASSPQDRESNQPQHF
>-|many|TRBV7-9|TRBJ2-7
TGTGCCAGCAGCGGACACACAGCAAGAGACAAGGGCGAGCAGTACTTC
CASSGHTARDKGEQYF
>-|many|TRBV7-2|TRBJ1-3
TGTGCCAGCAGCTTAATGGGGCCTCCGGGGGACACCATATATTTT
CASSLMGPPGDTIYF
>-|-|TRBV11-3|TRBJ2-5
TGTGCCAGCAGCTGGTGCCTAGAGGAGACCCAGTACTTC
CASSWCLEETQYF
>TRBD2|-|TRBV5-1|TRBJ2-1
TGCGCCAGCAGCAGGACTAGGACCCACAATGAGCGGTTCTTC
CASSRTRTHNERFF
>-|many|TRBV6-5|TRBJ2-5
TGTGCCAGCAGTTACATGAAGACCCAGTACTTC
CASSYMKTQYF
>TRBD2|many|TRBV20-1|TRBJ2-5
TGCAGTGCTAGAGATCAGCAGCGGGGGGGCCTTGAGACCCAGTACTTC
CSARDQQRGGLETQYF
>-|-|TRBV2|TRBJ1-6
TGTGCCAGCAGTGACGGGGTCGCAGATAATTCACCCCTCCACTTT
CASSDGVADNSPLHF
>-|many|TRBV7-9|TRBJ1-2
TGTGCCAGCAGCTTGGAATCTGGCAGACGCTATGGCTACACCTTC
CASSLESGRRYGYTF
>TRBD1|many|TRBV5-6|TRBJ2-7
TGTGCCAGCAGCCCCTGGACAGGGGACGAGCAGTACTTC
CASSPWTGDEQYF
>TRBD2|many|TRBV10-3|TRBJ2-3
TGTGCCATCGGACTAGCGGGGGGCACAGATACGCAGTATTTT
CAIGLAGGTDTQYF
>-|-|TRBV5-1|TRBJ2-3
TGCGCCAGCAGCTTGGAGGGGGGGTCCTACAATGAGCAGTATTTT
CASSLEGGSYNEQYF
>TRBD1|few|TRBV3-1|TRBJ2-7
TGTGCCAGCAGCCGAAGCGGACAGGGGGCCTACGAGCAGTACTTC
CASSRSGQGAYEQYF
>TRBD1|-|TRBV5-5|TRBJ2-5
TGTGCCAGCAGGTCGGGACTGATCACCGGGACAGGGAAGGGAGAGACCCAGTACTTC
CASRSGLITGTGKGETQYF
>-|many|TRBV4-1|TRBJ2-5
TGCGCCAGCAGCCAAGATGCAGAAGAGACCCAGTACTTC
CASSQDAEETQYF
>-|-|TRBV28|TRBJ1-3
TGTGCCAGCAGTGAAGGTCTTGGGGGGAGGGCTGGAAACACCATATATTTT
CASSEGLGGRAGNTIYF
>TRBD1|many|TRBV19|TRBJ2-5
TGTGCCAGTAGTACCGGGACAGGGTGGGGGGGAGAGACCCAGTACTTC
CASSTGTGWGGETQYF
>TRBD2|many|TRBV20-1|TRBJ2-1
TGCAGTGCTAGAGATCTACTAGCGGGAGTTAATGAGCAGTTCTTC
CSARDLLAGVNEQFF
>TRBD2|many|TRBV12-3/TRBV12-4|TRBJ2-1
TGTGCCAGCAAGGTAGCGGGATCGTACAATGAGCAGTTCTTC
CASKVAGSYNEQFF
>-|few|TRBV6-2/TRBV6-3|TRBJ2-1
TGTGCCAGCAGTTACTATCCCCAGGGGGGCTACAATGAGCAGTTCTTC
CASSYYPQGGYNEQFF
>TRBD1|-|TRBV19|TRBJ2-3
TGTGCCAGTAGTAGGGTGGGGGACAGGGGAGTGGATACGCAGTATTTT
CASSRVGDRGVDTQYF
>TRBD1|many|TRBV19|TRBJ2-7
TGTGCCAGTAGTATAGGGGACAGGGGATTCAACGAGCAGTACTTC
CASSIGDRGFNEQYF
>TRBD2|few|TRBV27|TRBJ2-2
TGTGCCAGCAGTTTATGGGCGGGAGGATTGGCCGGGGAGCTGTTTTTT
CASSLWAGGLAGELFF
>-|many|TRBV9|TRBJ2-1
TGTGCCAGCAGCTTAAGCCCCGACGGAAATGAGCAGTTCTTC
CASSLSPDGNEQFF
>TRBD1|once|TRBV20-1|TRBJ1-2
TGCAGTGCTAGACCTACAGGGGGCGCCGGAAACACCTTC
CSARPTGGAGNTF
>-|many|TRBV29-1|TRBJ2-5
TGCAGCTCGCTAGTAGGGGCAGCGCAAGAGACCCAGTACTTC
CSSLVGAAQETQYF
>-|-|TRBV7-9|TRBJ1-4
TGTGCCAGCGGCTCCCTGGACGGGACTAATGAAAAACTGTTTTTT
CASGSLDGTNEKLFF
>-|-|TRBV11-3|TRBJ1-1
TGTGCCAGCAGGTTGTGGGGTGATGGAGCTTTCTTT
CASRLWGDGAFF
>-|many|TRBV2|TRBJ2-7
TGTGCCAGCACACAACAGGGCTATCCTTCCTACGAGCAGTACTTC
CASTQQGYPSYEQYF
>-|few|TRBV11-1|TRBJ1-1
TGTGCCAGCAGGACAGACATGAACACTGAAGCTTTCTTT
CASRTDMNTEAFF
>TRBD2|few|TRBV5-5|TRBJ2-7
TGTGCCAGCAGCGGGGGGACTACCATCGGGGGCGAGCAGTACTTC
CASSGGTTIGGEQYF
>-|-|TRBV20-1|TRBJ2-2
TGCAGTGCTAGAGATAGAGTGGACACCGGGGAGCTGTTTTTT
CSARDRVDTGELFF